The entry that follows covers one TCR beta chain sequence. This sample stems from a study of cytomegalovirus exposure and HLA in healthy donors. Germline V gene sequence: CDR1 LGHNA, CDR2 YNFKEQ. V was clipped by 0 bases and J by 3 bases; unmatched bases: 9. The CDR3 consists of 17 residues. The protocol was immunoSEQ multiplex PCR, while the TCRdb copy is restricted to in-frame clones and leaves out a portion. Among about 120,000 clones listed, around 88% were seen once. The rearrangement uses TRBV4-2 and TRBJ2-7; 9 nucleotides line up with TRBD2. The source is a man aged 18 to 30 in good health and CMV-seronegative. Input material: PBMCs. The CDR3 region is CASSQDEASGIDYEQYF. In nucleotides, the CDR3 is TGTGCCAGCAGCCAAGATGAGGCTAGCGGGATAGACTACGAGCAGTACTTC.